This T cell receptor (beta chain) was captured by sequencing in a study of blood T cells in healthy people across ages. Donors were systemically healthy Caucasian individuals from Russia aged about 6 to 95 years. Germline V gene lookup returns CDR1 WNHNN and CDR2 SYGVQD (reference sequence). The CDR3 covers 13 residues. Primers used in a second PCR of about 7 to 12 cycles were a sample-barcoded 5' primer and a J-beta primer mix. Researchers report that a template-switch adaptor with 12 random nucleotides tagged each cDNA molecule. TCRdb re-derived calls from the 5' RACE reads in MiXCR, one entry per CDR3 protein. The data contain more than 800,000 distinct CDR3 sequences, 40% to 50% of them singletons. Study-level points and caveats: Per-million-T-cell TCR beta diversity fell roughly linearly with age.

With regard to this clonotype: The antigen remains undetermined.

The sequencing input was blood. This chain uses TRBV10-1 with TRBJ2-7; D ambiguous. TRBJ2-5 explains the end of the DNA better; the J call may be wrong. The origin of this receptor is a woman aged 60-75 years in good health. This CDR3 is CASSELVGETQYF. In DNA, the CDR3 is TGCGCCAGCAGTGAGCTTGTTGGGGAGACCCAGTACTTC.